The 15 T cell receptor beta chains presented below share a single source sample, sequenced in a study of glioma-infiltrating T cells. Amplification of TCR alpha and beta CDR3 regions from RNA used iRepertoire nested multiplex PCR. A single record per CDR3 protein comes from TCRdb applying MiXCR to the multiplex PCR reads. Found here are 300,000 to 450,000 distinct CDR3 sequences, more than 35% of them singletons; the top ten hold about 12%. Sequencing was performed on glioma tissue, nonneoplastic brain tissue, or PBMCs (not recorded which). These receptors were taken from a human donor with low-grade glioma or glioblastoma, undergoing nonglioma brain surgery, or in good health (not recorded which).

This clonotype has just a few counts. This chain uses TRBV6-2 or TRBV6-3 with TRBJ1-1, with D perhaps matching TRBD1 (6 bases). CDR1 MNHEY and CDR2 SVGEGT come from the germline V gene. The CDR3 is 14 residues long. Trimming cost V 4 bases and J 4 bases, with 13 bases left between them. Here the CDR3 reads CASSSGGSSTEAFF. DNA of the CDR3: TGTGCCAGCAGTTCGGGGGGCTCGAGCACTGAAGCTTTCTTT.

The chain links TRBV5-1 to TRBJ1-1; no clear D gene. The germline V and J ends were trimmed by 4 bases and 4 bases, with 11 bases remaining between them. This CDR3 has 13 residues. CDR1 SGHRS and CDR2 YFSETQ come from the germline V gene. The CDR3 reads CASSVEEGTEAFF. CDR3 bases: TGCGCCAGCAGCGTGGAAGAAGGCACTGAAGCTTTCTTT.

Details on this clonotype: An end of the junction differs from the germline gene, which may be a read error. The genes are TRBV28 and TRBJ2-7; D perhaps matches TRBD1 (5 bases). The CDR3 runs to 14 residues. The germline V gene encodes CDR1 MDHEN and CDR2 SYDVKM. CDR3 sequence (DNA): TGTGCCAGCACGACGTCAGGGTTAATTGACGAGGAGTACTTC. Protein: CASTTSGLIDEEYF. Complete variable domain (other parts from reference TRBV28 and TRBJ2-7): DVKVTQSSRYLVKRTGEKVFLECVQDMDHENMFWYRQDPGLGLRLIYFSYDVKMKEKGDIPEGYSVSREKKERFSLILESASTNQTSMYLCASTTSGLIDEEYFGPGTRLTVT.

With respect to this clonotype: A much larger clone is a single base away; this may be a read error. The conserved closing phenylalanine or tryptophan is absent in this CDR3, likely reflecting a read error. The genes are TRBV6-2 or TRBV6-3 and TRBJ1-6; D is unclear. Trimming cost V 8 bases and J 7 bases, with 9 bases left between them. Germline V gene lookup returns CDR1 MNHEY and CDR2 SVGEGT. The CDR3 has 12 amino acids. The DNA of the CDR3 is TGTGCCAGCGTGACGGGAAATTCACCCCTCCACTCT. Its protein is CASVTGNSPLHS.

The V gene is TRBV28, the J gene TRBJ2-1; tentatively, D is TRBD1 or TRBD2 (5 bases each). The V gene lost 1 base and the J gene lost 4 bases, with 11 bases spanning the gap. The CDR3 length is 15 residues. Germline V gene lookup returns CDR1 MDHEN and CDR2 SYDVKM. The CDR3 nucleotides read TGTGCCAGCAGTTTATCAGGAGAGGGGTACAATGAGCAGTTCTTC. This sequence encodes CASSLSGEGYNEQFF.

The chain has TRBV20-1 and TRBJ2-7; possible D gene TRBD2, 6 bases. Germline V CDR1 and CDR2: DFQATT, SNEGSKA (reference sequence). The CDR3 has 13 residues. The CDR3 DNA follows: TGCAGCGCGTTACAGGCGGGGTACTACGAGCAGTACTTC. As protein: CSALQAGYYEQYF.

This clonotype was counted a single time. One junction end does not reproduce the germline sequence, and a read error may be involved. V is TRBV27 and J is TRBJ2-1, with 9 bases aligning to TRBD1. Germline lookup yields CDR1 MNHEY and CDR2 SMNVEV (reference sequence). This CDR3 is built from 15 residues. DNA of the CDR3: TGTGACAGCAGTCTACAGGGGGCGAGCTACAATGAGCAGTTCTTC. It is translated as CDSSLQGASYNEQFF.

The rearrangement joins TRBV28 to TRBJ1-3; D remains unclear. Germline CDR1 MDHEN, CDR2 SYDVKM. V was cut by 6 bases and J by 0 bases, with 15 bases left in between. CDR3 size: 16 residues. The CDR3 nucleotides are TGTGCCAGCAGCCTCAGAGGGCCCTACTCTGGAAACACCATATATTTT. Translating it yields CASSLRGPYSGNTIYF.

V and J are TRBV7-2 and TRBJ1-2; TRBD1 matches at 7 bases. V was clipped by 3 bases and J by 4 bases; unmatched bases: 8. The CDR3 is 15 amino acids. CDR1 and CDR2 (germline): SGHTA, FQGNSA. Written as DNA, the CDR3 is TGTGCCAGCAGCTTCGAGGGGGCAGGAATCTATGGCTACACCTTC. Translated, it gives CASSFEGAGIYGYTF.

This clonotype has only a few counts. The CDR3 DNA is TGTGCCAGCAGCGTAGGGGGACAGGGCAATGAGCAGTTCTTC. It specifies CASSVGGQGNEQFF. This sequence joins TRBV9 and TRBJ2-1, with 9 bases fitting TRBD1. The CDR3 spans 14 residues. J gave up 6 bases and V 0 bases, and 1 base lay outside the gene matches. Germline assignment: CDR1 SGDLS and CDR2 YYNGEE.

Worth noting for this clonotype: This sequence may be a read error, since a much larger clone differs from it by one base. The chain recombines TRBV20-1 with TRBJ1-4; D gene uncertain. The CDR3 sequence is 11 residues long. Germline CDR1 reads DFQATT; CDR2 reads SNEGSKA (reference sequence). CDR3 in DNA: TGCAGTGCTCCCAAGATTGAAAAACCGTTTTTT. The encoded protein is CSAPKIEKPFF.

The chain joins TRBV19 to TRBJ2-1; D is perhaps TRBD2 (5 bases). CDR3 length: 15 residues. Germline lookup yields CDR1 LNHDA and CDR2 SQIVND (reference sequence). Deletions cut 2 bases from V and 7 bases from J, with 15 bases between. The CDR3 reads CASSIPRKTGNEQFF. The CDR3 bases are TGTGCCAGTAGTATACCGAGGAAGACGGGGAATGAGCAGTTCTTC.

In this sample, this clonotype turned up many times. CDR3 protein: CASSAALTGGDYGYTF. CDR3 nucleotide sequence: TGTGCCAGCAGTGCCGCCCTGACAGGGGGAGACTATGGCTACACCTTC. This rearrangement joins TRBV6-1 to TRBJ1-2; TRBD1 aligns across 9 bases. J was trimmed by 3 bases and V by 4 bases; bases with no gene match: 9. The germline V gene has CDR1 MNHNS and CDR2 SASEGT. The CDR3 runs 16 residues.

There are many counts of this clonotype. This rearrangement joins TRBV20-1 to TRBJ2-5; TRBD2 matches 13 bases. The germline CDR1 and CDR2 sequences are DFQATT and SNEGSKA (reference sequence). This CDR3 has 15 amino acids. Trimming at V came to 6 bases and at J to 5 bases, leaving 9 bases not matched to a gene. In DNA, the CDR3 is TGCAGTGCGGTTGGACTAGCGGGAGTCCGTGAGACCCAGTACTTC. Protein product: CSAVGLAGVRETQYF.

The table lists this clonotype with a few counts. The V gene is TRBV5-1, the J gene TRBJ2-3; TRBD2 agrees at 10 bases. V trimming: 4 bases; J trimming: 1 base; junction bases outside the gene matches: 6. The CDR3 sequence is 16 residues long. From germline, CDR1 is SGHRS and CDR2 YFSETQ. The DNA for the CDR3 is TGCGCCAGCAGCCCCACCGGGACTAGCGGCACAGATACGCAGTATTTT. Its translation: CASSPTGTSGTDTQYF. Complete variable domain (other parts from reference TRBV5-1 and TRBJ2-3): KAGVTQTPRYLIKTRGQQVTLSCSPISGHRSVSWYQQTPGQGLQFLFEYFSETQRNKGNFPGRFSGRQFSNSRSEMNVSTLELGDSALYLCASSPTGTSGTDTQYFGPGTRLTVL.